This T cell receptor beta chain came from a study of blood T cell repertoires in COVID-19. V lost 5 bases and J lost 1, with 8 bases in between. Germline V gene sequence: CDR1 LNHDA, CDR2 SQIVND (reference sequence). The length of the CDR3 is 14 residues. Assay: immunoSEQ multiplex PCR; the TCRdb copy retains only in-frame clones and omits some. The table shows roughly 230,000 clones, with 80% to 90% occurring only once. Sample: peripheral blood. The chain carries TRBV19 and TRBJ1-4, with D tentatively TRBD1 (6 bases). This sequence originates from a man aged 35 to 55 with acute or convalescent COVID-19. The CDR3 sequence is CASSPQGTNEKLFF. CDR3 nucleotide sequence: TGTGCCAGTAGTCCACAGGGAACTAATGAAAAACTGTTTTTT.